This T cell receptor beta chain was found in a study of cytomegalovirus exposure and HLA in healthy donors. Study-wide results and caveats: Within the data, a cluster of highly shared sequence variants was likely a sequencing artifact. A later analysis reportedly found fewer N-insertions in an Asian-associated ancestry cluster than the approximately 730-donor mean.

The CDR3 is made up of 15 amino acids. CDR1 and CDR2 from the germline V gene are SGHTA and FQGNSA. V gave up 5 bases and J gave up 1 base; unmatched junction bases: 7. On this clone itself: Its specificity is unknown.

Primers included in the PCR were 60 Vbeta and 13 Jbeta primers. Authors' data handling: Some 11 million of the about 80 million unique TCR beta chains counted in a later analysis were shared. Sequencing was performed with immunoSEQ multiplex PCR; in TCRdb, only in-frame clones are kept and a portion is missing. V and J calls and clone size are given by that table; D and trimming were obtained from the DNA. The sample lists about 120,000 clones, roughly four fifths occurring once. Sequenced sample: PBMCs. This sequence joins TRBV7-2 and TRBJ1-1; 7 positions agree with TRBD1. The source is a woman aged 30 to 39 in good health and CMV-seronegative. The CDR3 DNA follows: TGTGCCAGCAGCCTCAATACAGGGGAGAACACTGAAGCTTTCTTT. This codes for CASSLNTGENTEAFF.